In this sample, the clone carrying this T cell receptor beta chain turned up a few times. This entry comes from a study of T cells after yellow fever vaccination. Germline CDR1 is MNHEY and CDR2 is SVGAGI. The CDR3 extends over 17 amino acids. J was trimmed by 9 bases and V by 2 bases; bases with no gene match: 9. Via MiXCR, TCRdb re-called the 5' RACE reads, giving one row per CDR3 protein. The sample includes approximately 510,000 distinct CDR3 sequences, 20% to 25% of them seen just once. This rearrangement joins TRBV6-5 to TRBJ1-6, with TRBD1 matching over 11 bases. This receptor was obtained from a man aged 18 to 35 who received the YFV17D yellow fever vaccine. The sequencing used PBMCs, collected approximately 20 days after the first yellow fever vaccination. This CDR3 is CASSYTRTGGAGSPLHF. Here the CDR3 DNA reads TGTGCCAGCAGTTACACGCGGACAGGGGGCGCGGGTTCACCCCTCCACTTT.